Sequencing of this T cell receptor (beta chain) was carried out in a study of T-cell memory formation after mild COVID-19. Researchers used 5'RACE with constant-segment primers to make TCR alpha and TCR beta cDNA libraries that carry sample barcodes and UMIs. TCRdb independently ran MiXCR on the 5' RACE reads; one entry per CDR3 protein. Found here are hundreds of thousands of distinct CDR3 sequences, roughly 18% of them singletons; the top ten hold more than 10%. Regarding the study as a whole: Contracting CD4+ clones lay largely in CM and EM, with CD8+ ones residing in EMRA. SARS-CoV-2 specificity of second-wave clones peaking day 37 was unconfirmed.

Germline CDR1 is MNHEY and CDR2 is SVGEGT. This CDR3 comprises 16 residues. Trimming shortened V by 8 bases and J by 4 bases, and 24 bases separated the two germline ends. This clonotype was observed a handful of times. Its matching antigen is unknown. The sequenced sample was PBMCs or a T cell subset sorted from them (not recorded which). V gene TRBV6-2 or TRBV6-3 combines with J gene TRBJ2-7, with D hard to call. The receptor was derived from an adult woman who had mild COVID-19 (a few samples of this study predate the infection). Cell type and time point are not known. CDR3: CASQRTGGNPSYEQYF. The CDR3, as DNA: TGTGCCAGCCAAAGGACGGGCGGCAACCCGTCTTACGAGCAGTACTTC.